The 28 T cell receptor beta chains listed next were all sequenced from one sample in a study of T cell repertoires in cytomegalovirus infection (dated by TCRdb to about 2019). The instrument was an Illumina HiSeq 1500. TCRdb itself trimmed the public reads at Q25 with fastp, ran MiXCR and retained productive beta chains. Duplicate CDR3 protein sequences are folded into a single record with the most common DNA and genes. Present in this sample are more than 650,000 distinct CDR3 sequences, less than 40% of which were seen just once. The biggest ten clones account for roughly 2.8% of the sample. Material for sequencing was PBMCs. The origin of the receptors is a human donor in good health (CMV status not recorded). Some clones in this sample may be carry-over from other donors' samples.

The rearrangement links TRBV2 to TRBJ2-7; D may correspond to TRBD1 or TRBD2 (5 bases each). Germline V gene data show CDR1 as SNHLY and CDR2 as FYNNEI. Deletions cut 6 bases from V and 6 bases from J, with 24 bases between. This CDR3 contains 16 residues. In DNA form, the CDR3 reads TGTGCCAGCAGGAGTGGGTCGGGGACGAGTTCGGCCGAGCAGTACTTC. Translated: CASRSGSGTSSAEQYF.

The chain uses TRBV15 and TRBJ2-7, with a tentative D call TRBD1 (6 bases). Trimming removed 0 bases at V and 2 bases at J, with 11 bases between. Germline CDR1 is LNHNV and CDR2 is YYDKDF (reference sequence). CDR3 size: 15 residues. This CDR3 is CATSRDVRGTYEQYF. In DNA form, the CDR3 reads TGTGCCACCAGCAGAGACGTCAGGGGAACCTACGAGCAGTACTTC.

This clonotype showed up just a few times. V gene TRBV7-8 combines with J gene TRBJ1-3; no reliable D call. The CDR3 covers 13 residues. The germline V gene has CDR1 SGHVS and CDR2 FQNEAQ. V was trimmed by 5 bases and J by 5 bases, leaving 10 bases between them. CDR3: CASSPLGRNTIYF. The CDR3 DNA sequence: TGTGCCAGCAGCCCACTCGGGAGAAACACCATATATTTT.

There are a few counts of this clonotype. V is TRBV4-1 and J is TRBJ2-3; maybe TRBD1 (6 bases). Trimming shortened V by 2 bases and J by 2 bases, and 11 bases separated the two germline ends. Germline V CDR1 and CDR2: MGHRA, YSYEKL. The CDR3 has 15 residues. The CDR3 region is CASSQPTGYTDTQYF. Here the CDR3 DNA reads TGCGCCAGCAGCCAACCGACAGGATACACAGATACGCAGTATTTT.

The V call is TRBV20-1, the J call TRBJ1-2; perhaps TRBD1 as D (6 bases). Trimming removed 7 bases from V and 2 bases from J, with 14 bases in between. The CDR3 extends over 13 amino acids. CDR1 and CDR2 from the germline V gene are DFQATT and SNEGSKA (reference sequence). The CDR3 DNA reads TGCAGTGTCACGGGGGGCAACAACTATGGCTACACCTTC. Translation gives CSVTGGNNYGYTF.

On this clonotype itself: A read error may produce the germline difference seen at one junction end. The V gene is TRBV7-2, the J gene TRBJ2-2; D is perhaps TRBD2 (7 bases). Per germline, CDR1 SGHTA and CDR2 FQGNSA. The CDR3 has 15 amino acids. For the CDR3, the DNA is TGTGCCAGCAGCTCCCGGGGGGCGGGCACCTGGGAGCTGTTTTTT. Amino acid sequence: CASSSRGAGTWELFF.

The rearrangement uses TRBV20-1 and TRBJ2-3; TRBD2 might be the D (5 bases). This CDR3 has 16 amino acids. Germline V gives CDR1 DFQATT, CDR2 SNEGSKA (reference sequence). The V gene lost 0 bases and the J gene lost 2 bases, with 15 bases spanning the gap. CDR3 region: CSARELGTRATDTQYF. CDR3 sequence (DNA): TGCAGTGCTAGAGAGTTGGGAACTAGGGCCACAGATACGCAGTATTTT.

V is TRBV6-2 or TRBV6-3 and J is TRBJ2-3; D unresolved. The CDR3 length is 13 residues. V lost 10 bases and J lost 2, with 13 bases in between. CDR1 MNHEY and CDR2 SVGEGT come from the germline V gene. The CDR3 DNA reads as TGTGCCACCAAGAAGCGAGCCACAGATACGCAGTATTTT. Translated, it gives CATKKRATDTQYF.

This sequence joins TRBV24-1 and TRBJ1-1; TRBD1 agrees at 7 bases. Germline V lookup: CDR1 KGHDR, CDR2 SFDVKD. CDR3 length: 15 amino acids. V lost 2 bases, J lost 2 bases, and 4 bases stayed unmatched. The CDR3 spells CATSDSTGLNTEAFF. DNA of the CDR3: TGTGCCACCAGTGATTCGACAGGGCTTAACACTGAAGCTTTCTTT.

DNA for the CDR3: TGTGCCAGCAGTTTAGACAGGGCTGGGTACGAGCAGTACTTC. Protein product: CASSLDRAGYEQYF. The V call is TRBV28, the J call TRBJ2-7; TRBD1 aligns across 7 bases. Per germline, CDR1 MDHEN and CDR2 SYDVKM. V was pared by 2 bases and J by 4 bases, with 5 bases of the junction left unmatched. The CDR3 has 14 amino acids.

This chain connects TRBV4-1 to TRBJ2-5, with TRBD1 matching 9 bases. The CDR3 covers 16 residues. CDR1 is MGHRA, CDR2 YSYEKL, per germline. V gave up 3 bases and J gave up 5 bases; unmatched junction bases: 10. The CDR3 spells CASSQVSGTGRETQYF. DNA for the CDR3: TGCGCCAGCAGCCAGGTGTCCGGGACAGGGCGCGAGACCCAGTACTTC.

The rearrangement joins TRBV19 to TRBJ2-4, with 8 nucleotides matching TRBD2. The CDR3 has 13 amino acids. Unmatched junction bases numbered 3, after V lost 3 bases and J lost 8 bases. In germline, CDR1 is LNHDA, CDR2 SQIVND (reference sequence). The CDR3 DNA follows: TGTGCCAGTAGTATTATCGGGGGGGACATTCAGTACTTC. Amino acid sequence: CASSIIGGDIQYF.

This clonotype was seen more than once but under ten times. CDR3 bases: TGTGCCAGCAGCCCGACCGGGGATAAAGCTTTCTTT. Encoded protein: CASSPTGDKAFF. The chain links TRBV28 to TRBJ1-1; D is unclear. The V end was cut by 6 bases, the J end by 9 bases, with 14 bases between. CDR1 MDHEN and CDR2 SYDVKM come from the germline V gene. The CDR3 covers 12 residues.

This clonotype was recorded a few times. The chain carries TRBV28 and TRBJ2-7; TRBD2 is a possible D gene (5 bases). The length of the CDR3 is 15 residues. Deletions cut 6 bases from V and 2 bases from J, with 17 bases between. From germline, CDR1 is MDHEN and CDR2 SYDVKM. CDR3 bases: TGTGCCAGCAGCTATAGCGAGGGTTTTACCTACGAGCAGTACTTC. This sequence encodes CASSYSEGFTYEQYF.

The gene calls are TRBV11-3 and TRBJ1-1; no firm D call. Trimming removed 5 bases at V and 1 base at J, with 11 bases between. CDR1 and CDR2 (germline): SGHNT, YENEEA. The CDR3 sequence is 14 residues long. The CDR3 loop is CASSHAGENTEAFF. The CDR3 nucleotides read TGTGCCAGCAGCCACGCGGGCGAGAACACTGAAGCTTTCTTT.

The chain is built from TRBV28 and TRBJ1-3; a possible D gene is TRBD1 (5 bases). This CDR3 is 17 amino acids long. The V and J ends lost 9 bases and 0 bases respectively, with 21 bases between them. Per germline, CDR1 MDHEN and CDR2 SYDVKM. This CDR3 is CASGRDSGVHSGNTIYF. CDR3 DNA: TGTGCCAGTGGCCGGGACTCGGGGGTTCACTCTGGAAACACCATATATTTT.

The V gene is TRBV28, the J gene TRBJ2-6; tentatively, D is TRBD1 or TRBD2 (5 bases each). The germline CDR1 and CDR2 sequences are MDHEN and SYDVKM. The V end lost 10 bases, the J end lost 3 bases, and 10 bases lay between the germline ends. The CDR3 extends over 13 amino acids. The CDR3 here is CAIPGSGANVLTF. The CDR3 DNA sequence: TGTGCCATCCCAGGGAGTGGGGCCAACGTCCTGACTTTC.

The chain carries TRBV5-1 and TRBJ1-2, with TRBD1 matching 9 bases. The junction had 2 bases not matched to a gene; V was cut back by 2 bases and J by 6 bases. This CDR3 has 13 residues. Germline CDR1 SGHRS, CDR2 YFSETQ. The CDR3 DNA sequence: TGCGCCAGCAGCTTACAGGGGGCGAATGGCTACACCTTC. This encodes CASSLQGANGYTF.

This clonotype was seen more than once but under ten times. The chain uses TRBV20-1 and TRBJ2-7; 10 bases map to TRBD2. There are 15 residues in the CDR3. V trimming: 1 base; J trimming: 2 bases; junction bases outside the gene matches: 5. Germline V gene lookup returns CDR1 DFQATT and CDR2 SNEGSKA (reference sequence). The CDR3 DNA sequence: TGCAGTGCTAGAGGGCTAGCGGGAGATACCTACGAGCAGTACTTC. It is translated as CSARGLAGDTYEQYF.

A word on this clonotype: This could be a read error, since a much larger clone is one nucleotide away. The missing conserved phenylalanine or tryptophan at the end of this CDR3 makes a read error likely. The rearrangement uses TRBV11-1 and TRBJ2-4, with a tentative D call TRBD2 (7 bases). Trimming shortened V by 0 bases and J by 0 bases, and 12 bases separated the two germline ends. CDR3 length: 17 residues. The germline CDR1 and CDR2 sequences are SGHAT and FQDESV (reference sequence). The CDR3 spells CASSLATGGPAKNIQYL. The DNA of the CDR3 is TGTGCCAGCAGCTTAGCTACGGGGGGCCCAGCCAAAAACATTCAGTACTTA.

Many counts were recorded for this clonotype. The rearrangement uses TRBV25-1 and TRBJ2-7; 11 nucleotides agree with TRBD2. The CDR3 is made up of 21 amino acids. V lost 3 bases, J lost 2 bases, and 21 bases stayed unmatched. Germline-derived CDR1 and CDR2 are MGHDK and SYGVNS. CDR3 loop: CASSETTMRGTSGGGTYEQYF. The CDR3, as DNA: TGTGCCAGCAGTGAGACCACAATGAGAGGGACTAGCGGCGGCGGAACCTACGAGCAGTACTTC.

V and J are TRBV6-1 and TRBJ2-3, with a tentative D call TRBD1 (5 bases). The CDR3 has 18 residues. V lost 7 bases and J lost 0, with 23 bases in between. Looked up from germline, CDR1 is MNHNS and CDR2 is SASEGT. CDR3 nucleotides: TGTGCCAGCACCCTCCCGAAGATAGACAGTCCTAGCACAGATACGCAGTATTTT. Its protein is CASTLPKIDSPSTDTQYF.

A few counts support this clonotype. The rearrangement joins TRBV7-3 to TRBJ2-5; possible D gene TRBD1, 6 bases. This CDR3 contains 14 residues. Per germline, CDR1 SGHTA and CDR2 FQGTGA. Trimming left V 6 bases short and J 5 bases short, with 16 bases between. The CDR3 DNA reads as TGTGCCAGCAGTATCCGGGGACAAGGGGAGACCCAGTACTTC. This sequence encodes CASSIRGQGETQYF.

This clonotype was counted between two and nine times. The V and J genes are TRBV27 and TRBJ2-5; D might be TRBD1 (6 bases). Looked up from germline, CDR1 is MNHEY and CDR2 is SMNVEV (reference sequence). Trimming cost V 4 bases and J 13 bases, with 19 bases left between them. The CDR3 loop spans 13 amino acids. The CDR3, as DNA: TGTGCCAGCAGTTCCTCCGCAGGGGTGAGGCTGTACTTC. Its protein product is CASSSSAGVRLYF.

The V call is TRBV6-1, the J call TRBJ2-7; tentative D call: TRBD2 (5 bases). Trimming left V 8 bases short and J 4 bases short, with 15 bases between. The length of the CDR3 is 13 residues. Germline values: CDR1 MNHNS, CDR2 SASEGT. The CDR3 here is CASFPGNGYEQYF. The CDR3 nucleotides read TGTGCCAGCTTTCCGGGAAACGGGTACGAGCAGTACTTC.

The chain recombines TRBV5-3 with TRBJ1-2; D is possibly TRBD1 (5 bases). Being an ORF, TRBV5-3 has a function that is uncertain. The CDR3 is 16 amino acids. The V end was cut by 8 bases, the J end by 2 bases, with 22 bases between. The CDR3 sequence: CASTTPAGRENYGYTF. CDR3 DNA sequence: TGTGCCAGCACCACTCCTGCGGGACGGGAAAACTATGGCTACACCTTC.

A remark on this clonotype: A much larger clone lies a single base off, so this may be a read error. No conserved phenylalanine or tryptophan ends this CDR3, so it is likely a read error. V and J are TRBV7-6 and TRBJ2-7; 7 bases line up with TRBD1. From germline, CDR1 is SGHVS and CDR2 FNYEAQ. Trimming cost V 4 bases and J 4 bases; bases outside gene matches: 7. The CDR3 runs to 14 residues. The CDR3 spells CASSSRQGRYEQYL. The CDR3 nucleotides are TGTGCCAGCAGCTCCAGACAGGGTCGTTACGAGCAGTACTTA.

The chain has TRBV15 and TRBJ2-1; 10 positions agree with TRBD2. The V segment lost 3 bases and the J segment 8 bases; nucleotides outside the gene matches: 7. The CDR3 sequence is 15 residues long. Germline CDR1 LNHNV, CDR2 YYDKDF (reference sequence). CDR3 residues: CATSRTSGLTHEQFF. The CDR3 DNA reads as TGTGCCACCAGCAGGACTAGCGGGTTAACCCATGAGCAGTTCTTC.